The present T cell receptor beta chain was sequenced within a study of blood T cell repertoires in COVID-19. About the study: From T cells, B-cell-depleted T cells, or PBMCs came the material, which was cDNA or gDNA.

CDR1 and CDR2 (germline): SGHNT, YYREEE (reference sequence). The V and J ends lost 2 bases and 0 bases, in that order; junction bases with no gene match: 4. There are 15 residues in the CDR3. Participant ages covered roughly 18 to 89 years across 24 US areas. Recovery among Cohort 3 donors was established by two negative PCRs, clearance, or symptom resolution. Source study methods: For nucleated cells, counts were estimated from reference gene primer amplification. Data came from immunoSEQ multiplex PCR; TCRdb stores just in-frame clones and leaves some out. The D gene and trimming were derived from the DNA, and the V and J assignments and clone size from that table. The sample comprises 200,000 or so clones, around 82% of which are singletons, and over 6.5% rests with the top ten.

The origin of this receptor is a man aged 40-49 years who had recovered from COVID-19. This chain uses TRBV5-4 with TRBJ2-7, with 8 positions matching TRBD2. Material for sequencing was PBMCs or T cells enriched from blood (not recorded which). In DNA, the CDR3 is TGTGCCAGCAGCTTCCGGGGGGGGAGCTCCTACGAGCAGTACTTC. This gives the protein CASSFRGGSSYEQYF.